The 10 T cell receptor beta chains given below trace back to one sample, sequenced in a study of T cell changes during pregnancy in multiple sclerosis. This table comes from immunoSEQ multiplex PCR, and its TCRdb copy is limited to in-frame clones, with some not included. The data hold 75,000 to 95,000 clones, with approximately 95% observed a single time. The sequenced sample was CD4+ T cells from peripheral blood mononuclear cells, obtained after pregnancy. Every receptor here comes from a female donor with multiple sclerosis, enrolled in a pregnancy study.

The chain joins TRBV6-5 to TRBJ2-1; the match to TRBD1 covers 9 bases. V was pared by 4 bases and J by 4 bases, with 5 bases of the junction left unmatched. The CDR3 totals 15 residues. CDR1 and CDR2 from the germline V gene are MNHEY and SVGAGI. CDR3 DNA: TGTGCCAGCAGTTTAACAGGGGGCGAGTACAATGAGCAGTTCTTC. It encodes CASSLTGGEYNEQFF.

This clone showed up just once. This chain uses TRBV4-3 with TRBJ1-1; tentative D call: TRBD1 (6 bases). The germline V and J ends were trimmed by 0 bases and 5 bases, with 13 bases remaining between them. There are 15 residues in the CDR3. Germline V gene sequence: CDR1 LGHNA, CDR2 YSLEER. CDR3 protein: CASSQEGGARTEAFF. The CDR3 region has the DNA TGCGCCAGCAGCCAAGAGGGGGGGGCCCGGACTGAAGCTTTCTTT.

This chain's CDR3 is CSVLGQGEQYF. DNA of the CDR3: TGCAGCGTCCTGGGACAGGGGGAGCAGTACTTC. The chain recombines TRBV29-1 with TRBJ2-7; 10 bases are shared with TRBD1. V gave up 6 bases and J gave up 7 bases; unmatched junction bases: 3. This CDR3 has 11 amino acids. Germline CDR1 is SQVTM and CDR2 is ANQGSEA.

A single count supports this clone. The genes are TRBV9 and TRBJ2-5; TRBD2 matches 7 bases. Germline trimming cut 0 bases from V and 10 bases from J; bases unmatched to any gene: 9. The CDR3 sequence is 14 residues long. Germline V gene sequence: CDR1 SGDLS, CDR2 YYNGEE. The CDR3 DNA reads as TGTGCCAGCAGCGTAGCCCCTGCGGGAGAAGGCCAGTACTTC. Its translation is CASSVAPAGEGQYF. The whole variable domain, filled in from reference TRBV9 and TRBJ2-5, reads DSGVTQTPKHLITATGQRVTLRCSPRSGDLSVYWYQQSLDQGLQFLIQYYNGEERAKGNILERFSAQQFPDLHSELNLSSLELGDSALYFCASSVAPAGEGQYFGPGTRLLVL.

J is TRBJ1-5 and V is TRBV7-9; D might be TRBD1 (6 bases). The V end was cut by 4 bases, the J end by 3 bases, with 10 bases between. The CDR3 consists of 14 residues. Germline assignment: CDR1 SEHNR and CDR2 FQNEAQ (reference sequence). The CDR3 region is CASSSGDPNQPQHF. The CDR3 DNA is TGTGCCAGCAGCTCAGGGGACCCCAATCAGCCCCAGCATTTT.

The CDR3 coding sequence is TGTGCCAGCAGCTTATTAGAGACAGGTATACACGAGCAGTACTTC. This codes for CASSLLETGIHEQYF. The chain carries TRBV11-2 and TRBJ2-7; weak D call: TRBD1 (6 bases). Per germline, CDR1 SGHAT and CDR2 FQNNGV. CDR3 length: 15 residues. Trimming removed 2 bases from V and 5 bases from J, with 16 bases in between.

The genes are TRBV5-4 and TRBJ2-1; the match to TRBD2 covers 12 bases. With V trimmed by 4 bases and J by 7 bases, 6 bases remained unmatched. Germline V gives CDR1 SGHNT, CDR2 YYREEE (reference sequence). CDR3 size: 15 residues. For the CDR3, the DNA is TGTGCCAGCAGCCGCACTAGCGGGAGGTGGAATGAGCAGTTCTTC. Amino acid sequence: CASSRTSGRWNEQFF.

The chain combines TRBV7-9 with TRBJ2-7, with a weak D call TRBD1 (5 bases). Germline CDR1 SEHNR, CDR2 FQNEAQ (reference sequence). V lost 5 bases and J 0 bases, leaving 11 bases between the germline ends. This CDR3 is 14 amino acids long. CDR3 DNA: TGTGCCAGCAGCCCTGACAGAATCTCCTACGAGCAGTACTTC. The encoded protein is CASSPDRISYEQYF.

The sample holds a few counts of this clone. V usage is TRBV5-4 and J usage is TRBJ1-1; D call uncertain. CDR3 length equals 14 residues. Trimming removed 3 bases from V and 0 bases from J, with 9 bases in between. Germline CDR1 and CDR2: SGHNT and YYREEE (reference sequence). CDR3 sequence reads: CASSWELMNTEAFF. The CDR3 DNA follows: TGTGCCAGCAGCTGGGAGCTCATGAACACTGAAGCTTTCTTT.

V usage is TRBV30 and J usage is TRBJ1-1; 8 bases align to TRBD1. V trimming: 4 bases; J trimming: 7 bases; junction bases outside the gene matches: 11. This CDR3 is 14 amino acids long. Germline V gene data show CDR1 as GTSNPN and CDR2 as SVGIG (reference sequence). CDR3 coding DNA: TGTGCCTGGACCAACGGACAGGGACTAAATGAAGCTTTCTTT. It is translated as CAWTNGQGLNEAFF.